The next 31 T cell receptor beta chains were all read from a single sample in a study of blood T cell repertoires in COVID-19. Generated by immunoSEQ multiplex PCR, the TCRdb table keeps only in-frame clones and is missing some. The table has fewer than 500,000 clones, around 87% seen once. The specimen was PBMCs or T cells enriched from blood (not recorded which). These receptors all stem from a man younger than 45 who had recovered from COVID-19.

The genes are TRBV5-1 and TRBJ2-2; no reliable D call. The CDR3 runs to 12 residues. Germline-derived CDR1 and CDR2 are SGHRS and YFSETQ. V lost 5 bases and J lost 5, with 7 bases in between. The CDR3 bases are TGCGCCAGCAGTTCGGAGACCGGGGAGCTGTTTTTT. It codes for CASSSETGELFF.

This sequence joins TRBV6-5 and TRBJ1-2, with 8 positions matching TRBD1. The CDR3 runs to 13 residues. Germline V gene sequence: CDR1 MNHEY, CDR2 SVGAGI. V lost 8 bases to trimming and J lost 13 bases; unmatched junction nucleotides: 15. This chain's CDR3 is CASPDGQGPYLTF. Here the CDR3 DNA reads TGTGCCAGCCCCGACGGACAGGGTCCCTACCTCACCTTC.

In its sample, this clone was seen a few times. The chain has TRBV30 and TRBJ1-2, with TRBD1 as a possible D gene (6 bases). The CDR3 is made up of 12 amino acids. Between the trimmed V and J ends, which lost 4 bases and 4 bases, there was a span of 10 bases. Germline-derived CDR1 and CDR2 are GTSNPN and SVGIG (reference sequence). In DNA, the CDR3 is TGTGCCTGGAACCAGGGGACCTATGGCTACACCTTC. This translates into CAWNQGTYGYTF.

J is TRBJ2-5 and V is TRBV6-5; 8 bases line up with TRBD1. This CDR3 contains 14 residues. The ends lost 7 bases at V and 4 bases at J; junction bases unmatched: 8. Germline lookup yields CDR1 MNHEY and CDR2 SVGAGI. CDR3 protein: CASMRTGYRETQYF. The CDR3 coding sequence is TGTGCCAGCATGAGGACAGGGTATCGAGAGACCCAGTACTTC.

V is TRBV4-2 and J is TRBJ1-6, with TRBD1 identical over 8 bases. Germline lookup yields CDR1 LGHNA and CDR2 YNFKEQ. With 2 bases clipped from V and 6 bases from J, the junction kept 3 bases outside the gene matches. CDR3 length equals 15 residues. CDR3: CASSQLDRGNSPLHF. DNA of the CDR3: TGTGCCAGCAGCCAATTAGACAGGGGTAATTCACCCCTCCACTTT.

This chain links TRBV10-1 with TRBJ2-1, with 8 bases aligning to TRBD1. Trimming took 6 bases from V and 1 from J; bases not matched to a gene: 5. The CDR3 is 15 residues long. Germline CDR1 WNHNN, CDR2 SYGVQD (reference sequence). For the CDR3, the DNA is TGCGCCAGCAGCCCGGGGACAGGTTCCTACAATGAGCAGTTCTTC. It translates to CASSPGTGSYNEQFF.

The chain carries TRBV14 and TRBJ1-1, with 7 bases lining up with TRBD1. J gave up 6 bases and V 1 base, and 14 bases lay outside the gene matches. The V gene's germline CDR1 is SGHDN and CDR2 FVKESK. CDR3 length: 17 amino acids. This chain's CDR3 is CASSQAQGGVVLAEAFF. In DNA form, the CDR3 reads TGTGCCAGCAGCCAAGCCCAGGGGGGAGTCGTTTTGGCTGAAGCTTTCTTT.

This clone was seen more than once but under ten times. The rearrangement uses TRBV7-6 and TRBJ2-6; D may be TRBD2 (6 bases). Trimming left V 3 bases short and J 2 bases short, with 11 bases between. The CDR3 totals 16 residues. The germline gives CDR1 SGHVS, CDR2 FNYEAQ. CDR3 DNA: TGTGCCAGCAGCTTGCGCGGGACCGCTGGGGCCAACGTCCTGACTTTC. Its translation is CASSLRGTAGANVLTF.

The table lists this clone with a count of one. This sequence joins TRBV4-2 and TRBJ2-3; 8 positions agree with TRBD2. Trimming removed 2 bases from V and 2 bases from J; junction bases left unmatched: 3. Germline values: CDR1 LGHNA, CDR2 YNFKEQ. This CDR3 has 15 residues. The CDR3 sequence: CASSQRGGLTDTQYF. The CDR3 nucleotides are TGTGCCAGCAGCCAACGGGGGGGGCTCACAGATACGCAGTATTTT.

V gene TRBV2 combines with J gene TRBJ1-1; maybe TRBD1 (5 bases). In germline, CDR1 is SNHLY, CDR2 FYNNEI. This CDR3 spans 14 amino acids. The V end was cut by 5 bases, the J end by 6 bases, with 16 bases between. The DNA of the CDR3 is TGTGCCAGCAGTATTCAGGGCATGTCCGCTGAAGCTTTCTTT. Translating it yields CASSIQGMSAEAFF.

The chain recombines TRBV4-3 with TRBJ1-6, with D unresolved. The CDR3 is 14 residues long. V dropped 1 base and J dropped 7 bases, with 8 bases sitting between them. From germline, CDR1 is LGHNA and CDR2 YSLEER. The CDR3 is CASSQGFGNSPLHF. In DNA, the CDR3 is TGCGCCAGCAGCCAAGGATTCGGGAATTCACCCCTCCACTTT.

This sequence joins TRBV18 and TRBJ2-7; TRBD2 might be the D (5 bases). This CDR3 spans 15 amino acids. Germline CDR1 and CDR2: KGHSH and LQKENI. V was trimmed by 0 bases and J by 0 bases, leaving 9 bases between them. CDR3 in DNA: TGTGCCAGCTCACCACCGGCGGGCAGCTCCTACGAGCAGTACTTC. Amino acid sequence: CASSPPAGSSYEQYF.

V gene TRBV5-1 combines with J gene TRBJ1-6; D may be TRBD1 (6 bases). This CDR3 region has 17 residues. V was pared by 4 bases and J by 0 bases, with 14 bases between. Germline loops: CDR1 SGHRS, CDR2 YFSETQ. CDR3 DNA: TGCGCCAGCAGCCCTAGGGGGGGAAGCTCCTATAATTCACCCCTCCACTTT. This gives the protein CASSPRGGSSYNSPLHF.

The CDR3 sequence: CASSAISSGTNYGYTF. In nucleotides, the CDR3 is TGTGCCAGCAGCGCAATATCGAGCGGGACTAACTATGGCTACACCTTC. The chain recombines TRBV11-2 with TRBJ1-2; no reliable D call. The germline V gene encodes CDR1 SGHAT and CDR2 FQNNGV. The CDR3 has 16 amino acids. Deletions cut 5 bases from V and 0 bases from J, with 16 bases between. Drawing the rest from reference TRBV11-2 and TRBJ1-2, the complete variable domain is EAGVAQSPRYKIIEKRQSVAFWCNPISGHATLYWYQQILGQGPKLLIQFQNNGVVDDSQLPKDRFSAERLKGVDSTLKIQPAKLEDSAVYLCASSAISSGTNYGYTFGSGTRLTVV.

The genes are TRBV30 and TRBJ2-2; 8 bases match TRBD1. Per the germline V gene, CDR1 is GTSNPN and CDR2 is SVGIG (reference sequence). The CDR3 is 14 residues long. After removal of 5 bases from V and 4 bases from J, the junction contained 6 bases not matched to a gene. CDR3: CAWGQGVITGELFF. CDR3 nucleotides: TGTGCCTGGGGACAGGGCGTGATCACCGGGGAGCTGTTTTTT.

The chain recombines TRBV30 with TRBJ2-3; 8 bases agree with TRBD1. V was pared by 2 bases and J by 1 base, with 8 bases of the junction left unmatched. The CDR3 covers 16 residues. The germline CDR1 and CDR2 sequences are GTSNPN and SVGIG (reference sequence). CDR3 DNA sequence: TGTGCCTGGAGTACCCGGACAGGGCGGGGCACAGATACGCAGTATTTT. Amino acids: CAWSTRTGRGTDTQYF.

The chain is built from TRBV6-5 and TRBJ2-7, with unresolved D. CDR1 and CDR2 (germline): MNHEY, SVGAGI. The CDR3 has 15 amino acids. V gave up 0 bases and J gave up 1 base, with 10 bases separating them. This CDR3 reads CASSYSAGRSYEQYF. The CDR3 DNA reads TGTGCCAGCAGTTACTCGGCAGGCAGGTCCTACGAGCAGTACTTC.

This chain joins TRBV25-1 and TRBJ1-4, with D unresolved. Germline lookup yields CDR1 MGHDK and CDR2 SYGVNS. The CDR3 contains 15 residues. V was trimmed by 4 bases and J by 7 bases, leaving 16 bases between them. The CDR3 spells CASSGSGREGEKLFF. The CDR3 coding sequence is TGTGCCAGCAGTGGATCCGGGAGGGAGGGTGAAAAACTGTTTTTT. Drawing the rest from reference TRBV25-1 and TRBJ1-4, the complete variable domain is EADIYQTPRYLVIGTGKKITLECSQTMGHDKMYWYQQDPGMELHLIHYSYGVNSTEKGDLSSESTVSRIRTEHFPLTLESARPSHTSQYLCASSGSGREGEKLFFGSGTQLSVL.

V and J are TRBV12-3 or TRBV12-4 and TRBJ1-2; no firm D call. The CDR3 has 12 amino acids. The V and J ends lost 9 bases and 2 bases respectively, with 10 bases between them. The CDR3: CASVRGNYGYTF. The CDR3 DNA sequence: TGTGCCAGTGTCCGGGGAAACTATGGCTACACCTTC.

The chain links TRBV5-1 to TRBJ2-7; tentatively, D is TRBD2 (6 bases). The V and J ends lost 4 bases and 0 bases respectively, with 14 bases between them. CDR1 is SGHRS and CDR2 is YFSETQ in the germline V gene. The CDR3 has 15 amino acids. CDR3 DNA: TGCGCCAGCAGCCTACGGGACTGGAGCTCCTACGAGCAGTACTTC. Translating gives CASSLRDWSSYEQYF.

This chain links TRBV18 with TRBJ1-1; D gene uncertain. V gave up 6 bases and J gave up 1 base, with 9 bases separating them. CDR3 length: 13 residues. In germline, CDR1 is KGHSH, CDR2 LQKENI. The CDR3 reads CASSSSRNTEAFF. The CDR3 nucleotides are TGTGCCAGCTCGTCGAGCCGGAACACTGAAGCTTTCTTT. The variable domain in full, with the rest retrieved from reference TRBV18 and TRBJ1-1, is NAGVMQNPRHLVRRRGQEARLRCSPMKGHSHVYWYRQLPEEGLKFMVYLQKENIIDESGMPKERFSAEFPKEGPSILRIQQVVRGDSAAYFCASSSSRNTEAFFGQGTRLTVV.

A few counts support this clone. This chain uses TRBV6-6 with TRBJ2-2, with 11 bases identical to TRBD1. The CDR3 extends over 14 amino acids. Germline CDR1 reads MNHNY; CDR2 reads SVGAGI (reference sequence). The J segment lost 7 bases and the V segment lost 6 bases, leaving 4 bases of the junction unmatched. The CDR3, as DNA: TGTGCCAGCAGCCGGGACAGGGGGAGCGGGGAGCTGTTTTTT. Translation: CASSRDRGSGELFF.

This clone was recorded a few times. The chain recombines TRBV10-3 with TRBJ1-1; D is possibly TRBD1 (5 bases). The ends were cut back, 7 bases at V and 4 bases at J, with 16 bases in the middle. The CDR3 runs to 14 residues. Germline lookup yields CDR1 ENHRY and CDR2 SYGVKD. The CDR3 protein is CAIKNSRASTEAFF. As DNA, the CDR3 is TGTGCCATCAAGAATAGCAGGGCTAGCACTGAAGCTTTCTTT.

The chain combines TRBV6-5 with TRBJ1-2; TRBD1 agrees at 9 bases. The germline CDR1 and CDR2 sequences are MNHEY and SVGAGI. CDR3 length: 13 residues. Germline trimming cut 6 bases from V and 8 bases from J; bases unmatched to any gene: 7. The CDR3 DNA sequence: TGTGCCAGCAGAGGACAGGGGCTATTCGGCTACACCTTC. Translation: CASRGQGLFGYTF.

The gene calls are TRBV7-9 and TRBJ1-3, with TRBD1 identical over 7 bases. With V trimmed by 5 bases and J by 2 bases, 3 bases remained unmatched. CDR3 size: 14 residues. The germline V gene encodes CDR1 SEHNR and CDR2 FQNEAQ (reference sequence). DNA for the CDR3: TGTGCCAGCAGCCCACAGGGGACTGGAAACACCATATATTTT. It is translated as CASSPQGTGNTIYF.

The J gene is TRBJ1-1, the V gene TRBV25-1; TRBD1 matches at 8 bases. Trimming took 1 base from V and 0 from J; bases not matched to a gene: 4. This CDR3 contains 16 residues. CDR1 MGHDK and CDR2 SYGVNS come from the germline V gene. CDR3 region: CASSELAGGMNTEAFF. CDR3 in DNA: TGTGCCAGCAGTGAATTGGCAGGGGGCATGAACACTGAAGCTTTCTTT.

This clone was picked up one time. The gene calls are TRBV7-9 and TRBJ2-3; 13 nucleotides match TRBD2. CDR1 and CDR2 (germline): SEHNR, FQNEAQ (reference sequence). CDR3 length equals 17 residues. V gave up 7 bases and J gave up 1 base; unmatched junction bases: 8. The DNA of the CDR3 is TGTGCCAGCATCCCTAGAGGGACTAGCGGGGGCACAGATACGCAGTATTTT. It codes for CASIPRGTSGGTDTQYF.

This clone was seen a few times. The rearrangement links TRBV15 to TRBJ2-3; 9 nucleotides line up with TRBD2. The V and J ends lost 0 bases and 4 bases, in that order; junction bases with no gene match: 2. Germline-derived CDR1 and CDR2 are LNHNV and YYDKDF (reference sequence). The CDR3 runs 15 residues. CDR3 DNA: TGTGCCACCAGCAGAGATAGCGGGGGACCAGATACGCAGTATTTT. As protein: CATSRDSGGPDTQYF. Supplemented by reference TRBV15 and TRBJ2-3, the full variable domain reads DAMVIQNPRYQVTQFGKPVTLSCSQTLNHNVMYWYQQKSSQAPKLLFHYYDKDFNNEADTPDNFQSRRPNTSFCFLDIRSPGLGDTAMYLCATSRDSGGPDTQYFGPGTRLTVL.

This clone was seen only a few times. The CDR3 DNA sequence: TGTGCCAGCAGCTTGGGGTGGGGCGGTGAAGAGACCCAGTACTTC. As protein: CASSLGWGGEETQYF. This chain links TRBV7-2 with TRBJ2-5; tentatively, D is TRBD1 (5 bases). The CDR3 extends over 15 amino acids. The V end was cut by 3 bases, the J end by 3 bases, with 14 bases between. Per germline, CDR1 SGHTA and CDR2 FQGNSA. Supplemented by reference TRBV7-2 and TRBJ2-5, the full variable domain reads GAGVSQSPSNKVTEKGKDVELRCDPISGHTALYWYRQSLGQGLEFLIYFQGNSAPDKSGLPSDRFSAERTGGSVSTLTIQRTQQEDSAVYLCASSLGWGGEETQYFGPGTRLLVL.

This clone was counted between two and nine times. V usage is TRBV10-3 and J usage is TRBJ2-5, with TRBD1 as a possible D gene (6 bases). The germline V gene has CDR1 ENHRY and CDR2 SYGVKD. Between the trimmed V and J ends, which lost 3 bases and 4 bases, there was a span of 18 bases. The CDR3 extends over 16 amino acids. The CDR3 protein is CAISDFGQPEGETQYF. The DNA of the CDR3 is TGTGCCATCAGTGACTTCGGACAGCCCGAAGGAGAGACCCAGTACTTC.

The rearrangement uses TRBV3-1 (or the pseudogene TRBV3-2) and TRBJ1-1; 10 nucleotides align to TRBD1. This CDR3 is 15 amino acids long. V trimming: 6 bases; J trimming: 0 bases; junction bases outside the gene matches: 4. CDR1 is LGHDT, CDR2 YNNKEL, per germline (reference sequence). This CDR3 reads CASSRTGGMNTEAFF. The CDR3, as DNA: TGTGCCAGCAGTAGGACAGGGGGGATGAACACTGAAGCTTTCTTT.